This TCR beta chain is drawn from a study of CD8 T cells in Susac syndrome. Study outcomes and limitations: The relatively small number of individuals in the TCR sequencing and HLA analysis was acknowledged by the study.

Note on this clonotype: The antigen is not known.

The RNA input was about 0.5 to 1 ug, and it was reverse transcribed with random hexamers. TCR beta CDR3 was amplified by immunoSEQ multiplex PCR. This amplification extended across 54 Vbeta and 13 Jbeta segments. Via MiXCR, TCRdb re-called the immunoSEQ multiplex PCR reads, giving one row per CDR3 protein. In the table there are about 120,000 distinct CDR3 sequences, about 92% of which are singletons. The patients serving as multiple sclerosis controls were treatment-naive. They had stable or active relapsing-remitting disease and fulfilled revised McDonald criteria. TEMRA cells were FACS-enriched, unlike CD8+ and CD4+ T cells, which were negatively isolated. From germline, CDR1 is MNHEY and CDR2 SVGAGI. V lost 7 bases to trimming and J lost 11 bases, with 23 bases between them. The CDR3 covers 14 residues.

Source material: CD4+ T cells from PBMCs. J is TRBJ1-1 and V is TRBV6-5, with D perhaps TRBD1 (5 bases). The TCR was taken from a human donor with multiple sclerosis. DNA of the CDR3: TGTGCCAGCACCCTCGGGTGGGGGGACGGTTCGGCTTTCTTT. Translated, it gives CASTLGWGDGSAFF.